This TCR beta chain derives from a study of siplizumab effects on memory and regulatory T cells. General study points: Phenotypic classification as naive or memory proved unattainable for roughly 75-95% of proliferating CD4+ or CD8+ clones. The mapping of alloreactive clones to unstimulated subsets covered only a minor fraction of them.

On this clone: Its target is not known.

Data came from immunoSEQ multiplex PCR; TCRdb stores just in-frame clones and leaves some out. The sample has about 100,000 clones; about 91% are singletons. Germline loops: CDR1 SGHRS, CDR2 YFSETQ. Trimming removed 4 bases at V and 6 bases at J, with 10 bases between. The CDR3 covers 12 residues. The receptor's source is a human donor in good health. The chain joins TRBV5-1 to TRBJ1-2, with D unclear. The sample comprised Tregs sorted from blood. The CDR3 DNA sequence: TGCGCCAGCAGCCGAAACAGAGATGGCTACACCTTC. This encodes CASSRNRDGYTF. Drawing the rest from reference TRBV5-1 and TRBJ1-2, the complete variable domain is KAGVTQTPRYLIKTRGQQVTLSCSPISGHRSVSWYQQTPGQGLQFLFEYFSETQRNKGNFPGRFSGRQFSNSRSEMNVSTLELGDSALYLCASSRNRDGYTFGSGTRLTVV.